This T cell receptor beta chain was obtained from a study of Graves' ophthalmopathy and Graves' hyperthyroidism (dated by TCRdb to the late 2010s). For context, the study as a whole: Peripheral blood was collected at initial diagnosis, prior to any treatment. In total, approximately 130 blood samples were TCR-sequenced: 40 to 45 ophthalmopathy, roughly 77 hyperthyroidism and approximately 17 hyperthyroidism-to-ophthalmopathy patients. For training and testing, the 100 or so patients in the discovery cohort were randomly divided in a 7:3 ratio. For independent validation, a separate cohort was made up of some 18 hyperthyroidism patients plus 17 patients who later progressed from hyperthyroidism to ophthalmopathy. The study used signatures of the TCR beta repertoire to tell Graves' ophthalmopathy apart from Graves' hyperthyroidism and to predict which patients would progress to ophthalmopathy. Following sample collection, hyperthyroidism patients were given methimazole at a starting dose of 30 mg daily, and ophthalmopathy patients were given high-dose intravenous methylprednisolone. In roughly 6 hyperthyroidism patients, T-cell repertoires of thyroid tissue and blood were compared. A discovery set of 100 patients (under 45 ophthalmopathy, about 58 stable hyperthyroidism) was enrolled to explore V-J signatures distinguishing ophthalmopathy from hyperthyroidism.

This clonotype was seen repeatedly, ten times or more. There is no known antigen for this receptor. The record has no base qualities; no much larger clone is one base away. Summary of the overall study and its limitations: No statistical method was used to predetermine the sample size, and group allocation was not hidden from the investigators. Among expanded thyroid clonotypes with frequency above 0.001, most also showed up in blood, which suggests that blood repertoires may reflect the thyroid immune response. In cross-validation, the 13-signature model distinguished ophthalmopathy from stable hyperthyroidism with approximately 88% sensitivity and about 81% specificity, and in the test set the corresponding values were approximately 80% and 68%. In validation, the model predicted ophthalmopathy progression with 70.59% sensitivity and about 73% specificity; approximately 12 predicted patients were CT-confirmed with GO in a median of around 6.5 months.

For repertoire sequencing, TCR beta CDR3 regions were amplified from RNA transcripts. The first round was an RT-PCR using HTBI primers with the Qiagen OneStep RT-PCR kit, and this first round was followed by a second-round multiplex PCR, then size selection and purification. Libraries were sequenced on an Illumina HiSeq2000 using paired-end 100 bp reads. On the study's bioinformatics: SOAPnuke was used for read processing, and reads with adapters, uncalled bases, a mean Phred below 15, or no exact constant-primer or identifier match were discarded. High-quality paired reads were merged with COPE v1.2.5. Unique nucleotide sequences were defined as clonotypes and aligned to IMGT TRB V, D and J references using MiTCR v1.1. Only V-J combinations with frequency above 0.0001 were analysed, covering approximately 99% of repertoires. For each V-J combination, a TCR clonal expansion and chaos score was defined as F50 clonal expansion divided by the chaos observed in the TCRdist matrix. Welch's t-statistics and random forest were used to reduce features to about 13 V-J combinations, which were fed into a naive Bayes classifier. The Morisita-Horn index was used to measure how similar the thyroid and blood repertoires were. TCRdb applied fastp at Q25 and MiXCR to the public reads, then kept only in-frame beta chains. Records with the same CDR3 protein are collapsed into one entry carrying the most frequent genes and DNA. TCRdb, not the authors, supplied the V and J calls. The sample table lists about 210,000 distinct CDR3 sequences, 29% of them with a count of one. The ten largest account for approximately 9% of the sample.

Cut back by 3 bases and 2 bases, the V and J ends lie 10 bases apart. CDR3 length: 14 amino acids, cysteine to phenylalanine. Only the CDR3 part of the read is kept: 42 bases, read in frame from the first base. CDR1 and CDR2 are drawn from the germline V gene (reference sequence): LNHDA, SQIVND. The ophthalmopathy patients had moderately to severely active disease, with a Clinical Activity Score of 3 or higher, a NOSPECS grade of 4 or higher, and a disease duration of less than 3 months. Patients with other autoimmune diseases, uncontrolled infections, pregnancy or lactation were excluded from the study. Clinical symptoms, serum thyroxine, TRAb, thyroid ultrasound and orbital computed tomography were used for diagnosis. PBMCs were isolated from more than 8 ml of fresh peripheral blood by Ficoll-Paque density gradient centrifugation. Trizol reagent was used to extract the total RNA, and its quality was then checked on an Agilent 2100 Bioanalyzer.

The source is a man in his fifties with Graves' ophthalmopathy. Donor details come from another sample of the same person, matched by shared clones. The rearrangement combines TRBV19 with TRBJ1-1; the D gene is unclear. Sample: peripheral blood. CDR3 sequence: CASSIMGYNTEAFF. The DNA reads TGTGCCAGTAGTATCATGGGGTACAACACTGAAGCTTTCTTT.